Below, one T cell receptor (beta chain) is given with its context. This sample stems from a study of blood T cell repertoires in COVID-19. Looking at the study overall: The study drew acute and convalescent COVID-19 samples from the United States, Italy and Spain. The analysed material was cDNA or gDNA that came from T cells, B-cell-depleted T cells, or PBMCs.

How the authors handled the data: Estimated nucleated cell counts came from reference gene primer amplification. The data were produced by immunoSEQ multiplex PCR, yet TCRdb's version contains in-frame clones alone and is incomplete. Clone size and V and J calls were adopted from that table, with D and trimming inferred from the DNA. The sample shows around 170,000 clones, about 91% of them seen only once. In germline, CDR1 is GTSNPN, CDR2 SVGIG (reference sequence). The CDR3 totals 16 residues. J gave up 7 bases and V 1 base, and 12 bases lay outside the gene matches. The J gene is TRBJ2-7, the V gene TRBV30, with 11 bases identical to TRBD2. Material: peripheral blood. The clonotype comes from a woman aged 30 to 39 with acute or convalescent COVID-19. The CDR3 nucleotides are TGTGCCTGGAGTGCGCGACTAGGACTAGCGGGTTGGGAGCAGTACTTC. This encodes CAWSARLGLAGWEQYF. Complete variable domain (other parts from reference TRBV30 and TRBJ2-7): SQTIHQWPATLVQPVGSPLSLECTVEGTSNPNLYWYRQAAGRGLQLLFYSVGIGQISSEVPQNLSASRPQDRQFILSSKKLLLSDSGFYLCAWSARLGLAGWEQYFGPGTRLTVT.